These 7 T cell receptor beta chains were sequenced from one sample in a study of blood T cells in healthy people across ages. Through a sample-barcoded 5' primer and a J-beta primer mix, a second PCR was run for about 6 to 11 cycles. TCRdb reprocessed the 5' RACE reads with MiXCR, giving one entry per CDR3 protein. This sample has a few hundred thousand distinct CDR3 sequences; 45% to 60% occur once, and the top ten carry under 60%. The specimen was blood. All receptors derive from a man in his 60s in good health.

The chain carries TRBV6-5 and TRBJ2-1; possibly TRBD2 for D (5 bases). The assigned J gene may be wrong: the sequence end matches TRBJ2-7 better. CDR3 size: 15 residues. The germline V gene has CDR1 MNHEY and CDR2 SVGAGI. The DNA for the CDR3 is TGTGCCAGCAGGCGGGTCAGAAGCTCCTACAATGAGCAGTACTTC. Translating gives CASRRVRSSYNEQYF.

This chain connects TRBV6-2 or TRBV6-3 to TRBJ2-3, with 12 positions matching TRBD2. Germline CDR1 and CDR2: MNHEY and SVGEGT. The V gene end was trimmed by 4 bases and the J gene end by 1 base; junction bases not matched to a gene: 12. This CDR3 region has 19 residues. The CDR3 DNA sequence: TGTGCCAGCAGTTCCGGGACTAGCGGGTACGGAGAGGGCACAGATACGCAGTATTTT. Its translation is CASSSGTSGYGEGTDTQYF.

This clonotype was observed a few times. CDR3 bases: TGTGCCAGCAGCCAACTATCGAAGGCGGGGTACAATGAGCAGTTCTTC. Its protein is CASSQLSKAGYNEQFF. The chain has TRBV16 and TRBJ2-1; possibly TRBD2 for D (6 bases). Germline CDR1 reads KGHSY; CDR2 reads FQNENV. V lost 2 bases and J lost 4, with 15 bases in between. This CDR3 is 16 amino acids long.

This clonotype appeared a single time. The genes are TRBV9 and TRBJ1-4, with 7 nucleotides matching TRBD1. Trimming took 4 bases from V and 7 from J; bases not matched to a gene: 7. CDR1 and CDR2 (germline): SGDLS, YYNGEE. The CDR3 is made up of 14 amino acids. For the CDR3, the DNA is TGTGCCAGCAGCTTACAGGGGATCGGTGAAAAACTGTTTTTT. As protein: CASSLQGIGEKLFF.

This clonotype was recorded once. The J gene is TRBJ1-5, the V gene TRBV6-2 or TRBV6-3; a possible D gene is TRBD1 (6 bases). The V gene's germline CDR1 is MNHEY and CDR2 SVGEGT. Deletions cut 7 bases from V and 7 bases from J, with 17 bases between. This CDR3 contains 14 residues. The CDR3 DNA is TGTGCCAGCAATAGACCCGGGGGCAGCCAGCCCCAGCATTTT. Translation: CASNRPGGSQPQHF.

The chain links TRBV7-2 to TRBJ1-5; D may be TRBD1 (6 bases). The germline V gene encodes CDR1 SGHTA and CDR2 FQGNSA. The CDR3 has 16 amino acids. Between the trimmed V and J ends, which lost 5 bases and 2 bases, there was a span of 16 bases. The CDR3 bases are TGTGCCAGCAGCATTTGGGCAGGGGTTGGCAATCAGCCCCAGCATTTT. Translation: CASSIWAGVGNQPQHF.

Concerning this clonotype itself: A read error may account for a junction end that differs from germline. The V and J genes are TRBV5-1 and TRBJ2-3, with D hard to call. The CDR3 has 15 amino acids. The germline V gene has CDR1 SGHRS and CDR2 YFSETQ. The CDR3 bases are TGCGCCAGCAGCGAGAGCCGATGGAATGCAGATATGCAGTATTTT. Translated: CASSESRWNADMQYF.